A single sample is the source of the 27 T cell receptor beta chains below, sequenced in a study of T cell responses to AZD1222 COVID-19 vaccine listed by TCRdb under 2021. In the paper's terms, the time point label means: baseline before first vaccination. Receptors were amplified or captured by the immunoSEQ multiplex PCR assay. In its TCRdb copy, this immuneACCESS table keeps in-frame sequences only and misses some clones. Where compared with another copy, unresolved V genes explain less than half of these, and the others have no known cause. The sample table records about 260,000 clones; 80% to 95% of these occur just once. The top ten clones comprise less than 0.6% of the sample. The input for sequencing was peripheral blood, taken on day 0 of AZD1222 vaccination. These receptors were obtained from an adult in good health.

The V gene is TRBV6-5, the J gene TRBJ2-5; either TRBD1 or TRBD2 may supply D (5 bases each). The CDR3 runs 14 residues. V was shortened by 8 bases and J by 5 bases, with 18 bases between the two germline ends. Germline V gives CDR1 MNHEY, CDR2 SVGAGI. The CDR3 DNA sequence: TGTGCCAGCGCCCGTGTGGGGGTAATGGAGACCCAGTACTTC. Translating it yields CASARVGVMETQYF.

J is TRBJ1-1 and V is TRBV5-5; D gene unclear. Germline CDR1 and CDR2: SGHKS and YYEKEE (reference sequence). The length of the CDR3 is 12 residues. V was shortened by 2 bases and J by 5 bases, with 7 bases between the two germline ends. CDR3 amino acids: CASSFQGTEAFF. CDR3 nucleotide sequence: TGTGCCAGCAGCTTCCAAGGGACTGAAGCTTTCTTT.

This rearrangement joins TRBV7-2 to TRBJ2-1, with 10 bases lining up with TRBD2. Germline CDR1 is SGHTA and CDR2 is FQGNSA. V dropped 5 bases and J dropped 8; count of bases not matched to a gene: 9. The CDR3 extends over 15 amino acids. The CDR3 spells CASSGQGLALDEQFF. Here the CDR3 DNA reads TGTGCCAGCAGCGGACAGGGACTAGCGTTGGATGAGCAGTTCTTC.

V gene TRBV5-1 combines with J gene TRBJ2-7; 7 bases are a match to TRBD2. This CDR3 comprises 15 residues. With V trimmed by 5 bases and J by 2 bases, 10 bases remained unmatched. Per the germline V gene, CDR1 is SGHRS and CDR2 is YFSETQ. The CDR3 region has the DNA TGCGCCAGCAGTGTCGGGGAGGGCCTACCCTACGAGCAGTACTTC. As protein: CASSVGEGLPYEQYF.

This chain links TRBV2 with TRBJ1-2, with D perhaps matching TRBD1 (6 bases). Germline V lookup: CDR1 SNHLY, CDR2 FYNNEI. V was cut by 1 base and J by 2 bases, with 11 bases left in between. This CDR3 is built from 15 residues. The CDR3 nucleotides are TGTGCCAGCAGTGAAGGGGGGGCCTTAAACTATGGCTACACCTTC. This sequence encodes CASSEGGALNYGYTF.

The chain carries TRBV2 and TRBJ2-7; D remains unclear. The CDR3 is 15 amino acids. Trimming cost V 0 bases and J 1 base, with 10 bases left between them. CDR1 and CDR2 from the germline V gene are SNHLY and FYNNEI. The CDR3 DNA is TGTGCCAGCAGTGAAGCGCTTGGAGAGTCCTACGAGCAGTACTTC. Translated: CASSEALGESYEQYF.

The rearrangement joins TRBV5-4 to TRBJ1-6; 9 bases agree with TRBD1. The trim removed 5 bases at V and 9 bases at J, leaving 6 bases unmatched. Germline V lookup: CDR1 SGHNT, CDR2 YYREEE (reference sequence). There are 14 residues in the CDR3. CDR3 nucleotides: TGTGCCAGCAGGGGACAGGGTATCAGTTCACCCCTCCACTTT. Translating gives CASRGQGISSPLHF.

This clone was observed a few times. The chain carries TRBV11-3 and TRBJ2-1; weak D call: TRBD1 (6 bases). Germline CDR1 and CDR2: SGHNT and YENEEA. The V end was cut by 5 bases, the J end by 6 bases, with 11 bases between. The CDR3 loop spans 13 amino acids. The CDR3 coding sequence is TGTGCCAGCAGCCTACAGGGTTTCAATGAGCAGTTCTTC. Protein: CASSLQGFNEQFF.

This clone has more than one count but fewer than ten. This chain uses TRBV7-2 with TRBJ1-5; 9 bases align to TRBD1. The germline V gene encodes CDR1 SGHTA and CDR2 FQGNSA. Trimming removed 5 bases from V and 6 bases from J; junction bases left unmatched: 8. CDR3 length equals 15 residues. This CDR3 is CASSPSGQGVQPQHF. DNA for the CDR3: TGTGCCAGCAGCCCATCGGGACAGGGAGTTCAGCCCCAGCATTTT.

This sequence joins TRBV27 and TRBJ2-7, with TRBD1 matching 7 bases. J was trimmed by 5 bases and V by 4 bases; bases with no gene match: 14. The CDR3 has 16 residues. Germline CDR1 reads MNHEY; CDR2 reads SMNVEV (reference sequence). The CDR3 loop reads CASSSSTGEKDNEQYF. The CDR3 region has the DNA TGTGCCAGCAGTTCCTCTACAGGGGAGAAAGATAACGAGCAGTACTTC.

This chain links TRBV7-9 with TRBJ2-1; D gene unclear. CDR3 size: 11 residues. The V and J ends lost 4 bases and 10 bases respectively, with 8 bases between them. The germline V gene has CDR1 SEHNR and CDR2 FQNEAQ (reference sequence). CDR3 region: CASSSLREQFF. CDR3 DNA: TGTGCCAGCAGCTCTTTGAGGGAGCAGTTCTTC.

As concerns this clone: Other DNA sequences in the sample encode the same CDR3. This chain links TRBV6-5 with TRBJ2-1; the D gene is possibly TRBD1 (5 bases). Trimming left V 2 bases short and J 3 bases short, with 5 bases between. The CDR3 length is 13 residues. Germline V gene lookup returns CDR1 MNHEY and CDR2 SVGAGI. The CDR3 region is CASSYDSYNEQFF. CDR3 nucleotide sequence: TGTGCCAGCAGTTACGACAGCTACAATGAGCAGTTCTTC.

The chain uses TRBV7-2 and TRBJ2-5, with D possibly TRBD2 on 5 matching bases. V was trimmed by 6 bases and J by 0 bases, leaving 8 bases between them. Germline V lookup: CDR1 SGHTA, CDR2 FQGNSA. The CDR3 contains 13 residues. The CDR3 spells CASSPTNQETQYF. The CDR3 DNA reads TGTGCCAGCAGTCCGACTAACCAAGAGACCCAGTACTTC.

The chain joins TRBV6-5 to TRBJ1-5; D might be TRBD1 (5 bases). CDR1 and CDR2 from the germline V gene are MNHEY and SVGAGI. V shed 0 bases and J shed 3 bases, with 9 bases lying between them. This CDR3 has 15 residues. The CDR3 bases are TGTGCCAGCAGTTACTCAAGGGACCCCAATCAGCCCCAGCATTTT. It specifies CASSYSRDPNQPQHF.

This chain joins TRBV6-5 and TRBJ2-1, with 7 bases matching TRBD2. This CDR3 contains 13 residues. Looked up from germline, CDR1 is MNHEY and CDR2 is SVGAGI. The V segment lost 8 bases and the J segment 3 bases; nucleotides outside the gene matches: 4. Here the CDR3 DNA reads TGTGCCAGCGGGAGGGACCTCTACAATGAGCAGTTCTTC. Its protein product is CASGRDLYNEQFF.

The V call is TRBV4-1, the J call TRBJ1-1; D unresolved. Germline CDR1 and CDR2: MGHRA and YSYEKL. This CDR3 is 16 amino acids long. The V end was cut by 0 bases, the J end by 10 bases, with 21 bases between. The CDR3 loop reads CASSQELRGKGFGAFF. In DNA form, the CDR3 reads TGCGCCAGCAGCCAAGAGCTCCGGGGAAAGGGTTTTGGAGCTTTCTTT.

The gene calls are TRBV2 and TRBJ2-1; a weak D match, TRBD1 (6 bases). This CDR3 has 13 amino acids. Trimming removed 5 bases at V and 9 bases at J, with 14 bases between. CDR1 is SNHLY, CDR2 FYNNEI, per germline. The CDR3 is CASSRTTGVEQFF. CDR3 in DNA: TGTGCCAGCAGTCGGACGACAGGAGTTGAGCAGTTCTTC.

The chain employs TRBV7-2 and TRBJ2-1; D call uncertain. Trimming stripped 5 bases from V and 5 bases from J, with 13 bases between. CDR3 length: 14 residues. Germline assignment: CDR1 SGHTA and CDR2 FQGNSA. The CDR3 region has the DNA TGTGCCAGCAGCCCTAGGGTAGATCACAATGAGCAGTTCTTC. This gives the protein CASSPRVDHNEQFF.

This clone has only a few counts. The gene calls are TRBV4-1 and TRBJ1-3; TRBD1 aligns across 8 bases. V was clipped by 0 bases and J by 0 bases; unmatched bases: 10. CDR1 and CDR2 (germline): MGHRA, YSYEKL. The CDR3 is 19 residues long. The CDR3 loop reads CASSQDPLGTGYSGNTIYF. The CDR3 bases are TGCGCCAGCAGCCAAGATCCCCTTGGGACAGGATACTCTGGAAACACCATATATTTT.

This clone was seen only once. The rearrangement uses TRBV7-3 and TRBJ2-1; D is perhaps TRBD1 (5 bases). V shed 5 bases and J shed 5 bases, with 13 bases lying between them. Germline CDR1 reads SGHTA; CDR2 reads FQGTGA. The CDR3 sequence is 14 residues long. The CDR3 loop is CASSPSAGHNEQFF. Written as DNA, the CDR3 is TGTGCCAGCAGCCCTTCGGCAGGGCACAATGAGCAGTTCTTC.

Details on this clone: Within the sample, other DNA sequences also encode this same CDR3. CDR3 sequence: CSARDREKLFF. The CDR3, as DNA: TGCAGTGCTAGGGACAGGGAAAAACTGTTTTTT. V is TRBV20-1 and J is TRBJ1-4; TRBD1 matches 7 bases. V lost 3 bases, J lost 8 bases, and 0 bases stayed unmatched. This CDR3 is 11 amino acids long. Germline CDR1 reads DFQATT; CDR2 reads SNEGSKA (reference sequence).

This chain uses TRBV6-2 or TRBV6-3 with TRBJ1-1; D uncertain. With 2 bases removed from V and 3 bases from J, the gap between germline ends came to 4 bases. Germline V gene lookup returns CDR1 MNHEY and CDR2 SVGEGT. CDR3 length: 12 amino acids. The CDR3 protein is CASSYLDTEAFF. The DNA of the CDR3 is TGTGCCAGCAGTTACCTGGACACTGAAGCTTTCTTT.

The gene calls are TRBV3-1 (or the pseudogene TRBV3-2) and TRBJ1-4; D is unresolved. V gave up 7 bases and J gave up 0 bases, with 9 bases separating them. The CDR3 is 14 residues long. Per the germline V gene, CDR1 is LGHDT and CDR2 is YNNKEL (reference sequence). CDR3 sequence reads: CASNVQATNEKLFF. CDR3 nucleotide sequence: TGTGCCAGCAACGTGCAGGCAACTAATGAAAAACTGTTTTTT.

The gene calls are TRBV4-2 and TRBJ1-5; no definite D call. CDR3 size: 16 residues. Germline assignment: CDR1 LGHNA and CDR2 YNFKEQ. V gave up 4 bases and J gave up 3 bases, with 16 bases separating them. CDR3 nucleotide sequence: TGTGCCAGCAGCCCTGGTGTTGAACACCTCAATCAGCCCCAGCATTTT. Amino acids: CASSPGVEHLNQPQHF.

This chain's CDR3 is CASIRGGTDTQYF. The CDR3 DNA follows: TGTGCCAGCATCCGTGGAGGGACAGATACGCAGTATTTT. V gene TRBV5-5 combines with J gene TRBJ2-3; D possibly corresponds to TRBD2 (6 bases). The CDR3 runs to 13 residues. The ends were cut back, 6 bases at V and 3 bases at J, with 11 bases in the middle. Germline-derived CDR1 and CDR2 are SGHKS and YYEKEE (reference sequence).

Turning to this clone: The sample holds other DNA sequences that translate to the same CDR3. The chain couples TRBV5-1 to TRBJ1-6; the D gene is possibly TRBD1 (6 bases). Looked up from germline, CDR1 is SGHRS and CDR2 is YFSETQ. The CDR3 runs to 14 residues. Trimming cost V 0 bases and J 10 bases, with 11 bases left between them. The CDR3 reads CASSLAGRGSPLHF. The CDR3 coding sequence is TGCGCCAGCAGCTTGGCGGGCAGGGGCTCACCCCTCCACTTT.

This rearrangement joins TRBV28 to TRBJ1-5; TRBD1 matches at 12 bases. CDR3 length: 13 amino acids. The V segment lost 6 bases and the J segment 8 bases; nucleotides outside the gene matches: 2. CDR1 is MDHEN and CDR2 is SYDVKM in the germline V gene. DNA of the CDR3: TGTGCCAGCAGCGGGACAGGGGGCAAGCCCCAGCATTTT. Amino acid sequence: CASSGTGGKPQHF.